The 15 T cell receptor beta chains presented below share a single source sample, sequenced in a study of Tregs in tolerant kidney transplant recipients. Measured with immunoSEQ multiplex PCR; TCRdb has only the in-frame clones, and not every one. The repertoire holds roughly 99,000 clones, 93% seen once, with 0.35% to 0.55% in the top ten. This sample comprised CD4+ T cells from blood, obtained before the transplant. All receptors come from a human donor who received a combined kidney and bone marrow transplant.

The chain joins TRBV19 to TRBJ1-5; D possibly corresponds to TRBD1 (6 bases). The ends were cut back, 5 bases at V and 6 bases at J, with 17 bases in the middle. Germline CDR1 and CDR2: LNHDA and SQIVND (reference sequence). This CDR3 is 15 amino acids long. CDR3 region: CASSGRYRVGQPQHF. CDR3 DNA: TGTGCCAGTAGTGGGCGGTACAGGGTGGGTCAGCCCCAGCATTTT.

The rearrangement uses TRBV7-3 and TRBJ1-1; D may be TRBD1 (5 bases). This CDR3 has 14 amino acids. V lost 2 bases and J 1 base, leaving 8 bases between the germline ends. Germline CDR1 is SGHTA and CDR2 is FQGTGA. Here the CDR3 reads CASSLGAPNTEAFF. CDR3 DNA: TGTGCCAGCAGCTTAGGGGCTCCGAACACTGAAGCTTTCTTT.

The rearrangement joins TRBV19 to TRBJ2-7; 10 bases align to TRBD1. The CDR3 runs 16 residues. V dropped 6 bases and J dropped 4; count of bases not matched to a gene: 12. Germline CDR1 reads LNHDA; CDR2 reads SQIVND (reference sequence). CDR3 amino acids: CASSLRDRGLVYEQYF. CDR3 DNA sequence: TGTGCCAGTAGCCTCCGGGACAGGGGTCTTGTTTACGAGCAGTACTTC.

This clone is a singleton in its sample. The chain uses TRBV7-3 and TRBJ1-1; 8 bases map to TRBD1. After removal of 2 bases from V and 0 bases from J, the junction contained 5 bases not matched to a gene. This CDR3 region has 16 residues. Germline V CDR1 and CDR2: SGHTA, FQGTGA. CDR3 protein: CASSLEYRGMNTEAFF. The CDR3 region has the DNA TGTGCCAGCAGCTTAGAATACAGGGGGATGAACACTGAAGCTTTCTTT. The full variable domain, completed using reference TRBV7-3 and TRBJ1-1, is GAGVSQTPSNKVTEKGKYVELRCDPISGHTALYWYRQSLGQGPEFLIYFQGTGAADDSGLPNDRFFAVRPEGSVSTLKIQRTERGDSAVYLCASSLEYRGMNTEAFFGQGTRLTVV.

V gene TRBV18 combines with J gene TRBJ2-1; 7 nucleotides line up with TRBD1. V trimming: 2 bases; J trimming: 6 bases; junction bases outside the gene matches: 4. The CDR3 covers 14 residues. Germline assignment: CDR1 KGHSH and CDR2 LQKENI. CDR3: CASSPGTASNEQFF. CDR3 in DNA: TGTGCCAGCTCACCAGGGACAGCGTCCAATGAGCAGTTCTTC.

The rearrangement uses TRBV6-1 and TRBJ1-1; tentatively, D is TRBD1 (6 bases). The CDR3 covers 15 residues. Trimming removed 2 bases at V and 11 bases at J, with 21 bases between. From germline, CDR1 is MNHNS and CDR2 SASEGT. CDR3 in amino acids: CASSEMGTKQGSAFF. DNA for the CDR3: TGTGCCAGCAGTGAAATGGGGACTAAACAGGGATCGGCTTTCTTT.

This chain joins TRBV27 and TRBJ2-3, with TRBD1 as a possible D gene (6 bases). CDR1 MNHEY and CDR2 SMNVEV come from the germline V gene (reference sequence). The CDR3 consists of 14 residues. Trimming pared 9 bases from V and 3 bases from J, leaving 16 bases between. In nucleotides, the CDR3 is TGTGCCAGTAAACAGGGTCAGGGAACAGATACGCAGTATTTT. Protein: CASKQGQGTDTQYF.

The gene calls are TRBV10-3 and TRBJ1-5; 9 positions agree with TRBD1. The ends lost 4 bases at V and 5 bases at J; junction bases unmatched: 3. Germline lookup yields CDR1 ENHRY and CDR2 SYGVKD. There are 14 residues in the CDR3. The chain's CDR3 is CAISGDRAHQPQHF. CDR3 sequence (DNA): TGTGCCATCAGTGGGGACAGGGCACATCAGCCCCAGCATTTT.

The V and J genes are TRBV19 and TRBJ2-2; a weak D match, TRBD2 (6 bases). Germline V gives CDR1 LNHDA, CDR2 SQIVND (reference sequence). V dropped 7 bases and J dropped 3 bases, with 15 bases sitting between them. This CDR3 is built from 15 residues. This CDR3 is CASTPRGSHTGELFF. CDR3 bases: TGTGCCAGTACCCCACGGGGGTCCCACACCGGGGAGCTGTTTTTT. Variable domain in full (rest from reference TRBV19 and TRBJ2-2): DGGITQSPKYLFRKEGQNVTLSCEQNLNHDAMYWYRQDPGQGLRLIYYSQIVNDFQKGDIAEGYSVSREKKESFPLTVTSAQKNPTAFYLCASTPRGSHTGELFFGEGSRLTVL.

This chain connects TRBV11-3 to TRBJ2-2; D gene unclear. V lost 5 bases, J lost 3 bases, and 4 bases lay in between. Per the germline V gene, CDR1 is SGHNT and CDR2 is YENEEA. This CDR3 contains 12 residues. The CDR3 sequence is CASSPDTGELFF. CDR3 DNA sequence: TGTGCCAGCAGCCCGGACACCGGGGAGCTGTTTTTT.

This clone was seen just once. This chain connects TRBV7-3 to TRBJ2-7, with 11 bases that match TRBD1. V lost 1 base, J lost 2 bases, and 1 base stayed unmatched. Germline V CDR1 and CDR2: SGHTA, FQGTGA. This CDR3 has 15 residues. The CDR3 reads CASSLRDRGTYEQYF. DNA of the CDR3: TGTGCCAGCAGCTTAAGGGACAGGGGGACCTACGAGCAGTACTTC.

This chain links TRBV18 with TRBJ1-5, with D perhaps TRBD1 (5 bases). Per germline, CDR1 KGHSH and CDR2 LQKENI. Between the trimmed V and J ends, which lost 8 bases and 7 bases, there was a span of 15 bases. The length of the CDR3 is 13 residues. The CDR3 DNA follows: TGTGCCAGCACAGATTCTACAGGACAGCCCCAGCATTTT. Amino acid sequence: CASTDSTGQPQHF.

Here the CDR3 reads CASSLEQVPTYEQYF. The CDR3 region has the DNA TGTGCCAGCAGCTTAGAACAGGTGCCAACCTACGAGCAGTACTTC. The chain has TRBV7-2 and TRBJ2-5; TRBD1 might be the D (5 bases). Judging by the DNA end, TRBJ2-7 fits better; the J call may be wrong. Germline lookup yields CDR1 SGHTA and CDR2 FQGNSA. The CDR3 contains 15 residues.

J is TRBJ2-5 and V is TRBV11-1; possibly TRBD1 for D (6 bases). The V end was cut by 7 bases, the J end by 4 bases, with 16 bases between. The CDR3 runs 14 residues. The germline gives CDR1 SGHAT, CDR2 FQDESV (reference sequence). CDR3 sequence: CASNFGTLRETQYF. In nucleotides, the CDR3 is TGTGCCAGCAATTTCGGGACACTAAGAGAGACCCAGTACTTC.

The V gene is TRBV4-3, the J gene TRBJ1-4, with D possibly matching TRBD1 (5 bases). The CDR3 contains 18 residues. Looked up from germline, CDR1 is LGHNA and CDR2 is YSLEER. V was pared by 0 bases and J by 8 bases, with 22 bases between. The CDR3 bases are TGCGCCAGCAGCCAAGATTACTTCGTGGTGCAGGGCAGCGAAAAACTGTTTTTT. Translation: CASSQDYFVVQGSEKLFF.